Following are 2 T cell receptor beta chains from one sample sequenced in a study of T cell responses to AZD1222 COVID-19 vaccine. Measured with immunoSEQ multiplex PCR; TCRdb has only the in-frame clones, and not every one. The sample yields around 100,000 clones, more than 75% seen once. Here the sequenced sample was peripheral blood, taken on day 0 of MenACWY control vaccination. The source is an adult in good health.

V gene TRBV19 combines with J gene TRBJ2-3; TRBD1 aligns across 9 bases. The CDR3 contains 14 residues. Trimming removed 5 bases from V and 10 bases from J; junction bases left unmatched: 10. Per the germline V gene, CDR1 is LNHDA and CDR2 is SQIVND (reference sequence). The CDR3 protein is CASSPPGTGYAQYF. The CDR3 DNA reads TGTGCCAGTAGTCCCCCCGGGACAGGGTACGCGCAGTATTTT. Drawing the rest from reference TRBV19 and TRBJ2-3, the complete variable domain is DGGITQSPKYLFRKEGQNVTLSCEQNLNHDAMYWYRQDPGQGLRLIYYSQIVNDFQKGDIAEGYSVSREKKESFPLTVTSAQKNPTAFYLCASSPPGTGYAQYFGPGTRLTVL.

The chain employs TRBV7-8 and TRBJ2-7; TRBD1 is a possible D gene (5 bases). Trimming took off 5 bases at V and 7 bases at J, with 21 bases between the two ends. Germline V gene lookup returns CDR1 SGHVS and CDR2 FQNEAQ. The CDR3 is 15 amino acids. CDR3 amino acids: CASSPQPTGVREQYF. DNA for the CDR3: TGTGCCAGCAGCCCACAACCCACAGGAGTAAGGGAGCAGTACTTC.